Below, 14 T cell receptor beta chains from the same sample are listed, as sequenced in a study of T cells after posttransplantation cyclophosphamide. Produced via immunoSEQ multiplex PCR; TCRdb's table is partial and in-frame only. The sample consists of tens of thousands of clones, 90% to 95% of them appearing once. Sequencing was done on a sample of PBMCs. The receptors stem from a woman aged 30 to 39 in good health and a related stem cell transplant donor.

The sample holds one count of this clone. The V call is TRBV7-8, the J call TRBJ1-2; D unclear. Germline V lookup: CDR1 SGHVS, CDR2 FQNEAQ. V gave up 5 bases and J gave up 8 bases, with 15 bases separating them. This CDR3 spans 13 amino acids. CDR3 bases: TGTGCCAGCAGCCCGCCCTTGGGCCGGGGCTACACCTTC. Translating gives CASSPPLGRGYTF.

The V and J genes are TRBV5-1 and TRBJ1-1; D unclear. Trimming pared 3 bases from V and 0 bases from J, leaving 9 bases between. This CDR3 is 14 amino acids long. Germline V gene lookup returns CDR1 SGHRS and CDR2 YFSETQ. The CDR3 spells CASSWRSMNTEAFF. As DNA, the CDR3 is TGCGCCAGCAGCTGGAGAAGCATGAACACTGAAGCTTTCTTT.

This clone appeared once. V is TRBV27 and J is TRBJ1-6, with 8 bases that match TRBD1. Trimming cost V 5 bases and J 7 bases; bases outside gene matches: 13. CDR3 size: 17 residues. Per the germline V gene, CDR1 is MNHEY and CDR2 is SMNVEV (reference sequence). CDR3 coding DNA: TGTGCCAGCAGTCGATCGCAGGGGGCGATTAACAATTCACCCCTCCACTTT. Encoded protein: CASSRSQGAINNSPLHF.

In DNA form, the CDR3 reads TGTGCCAGCAGCCCGGAGGAGACGGGGAACACCATATATTTT. Its protein product is CASSPEETGNTIYF. The chain has TRBV5-4 and TRBJ1-3, with D unresolved. Germline V gives CDR1 SGHNT, CDR2 YYREEE (reference sequence). CDR3 length equals 14 residues. Trimming took 4 bases from V and 7 from J, leaving 15 bases between them.

CDR3 protein: CASSWTSGGAPGELFF. CDR3 nucleotides: TGCGCCAGCAGCTGGACTAGCGGGGGGGCACCGGGGGAGCTGTTTTTT. The V gene is TRBV5-1, the J gene TRBJ2-2; 15 bases align to TRBD2. The J segment lost 8 bases and the V segment lost 3 bases, leaving 5 bases of the junction unmatched. Germline V lookup: CDR1 SGHRS, CDR2 YFSETQ. This CDR3 contains 16 residues.

The rearrangement joins TRBV5-1 to TRBJ1-6; weak D call: TRBD1 (5 bases). The CDR3 has 18 residues. Trimming took 1 base from V and 0 from J, leaving 14 bases between them. Per the germline V gene, CDR1 is SGHRS and CDR2 is YFSETQ. This chain's CDR3 is CASSLFLQAYSYNSPLHF. The CDR3 DNA follows: TGCGCCAGCAGCTTGTTTCTACAGGCGTACTCCTATAATTCACCCCTCCACTTT.

The V gene is TRBV2, the J gene TRBJ1-1, with D hard to call. CDR1 is SNHLY and CDR2 is FYNNEI in the germline V gene. This CDR3 has 14 residues. Trimming took 1 base from V and 4 from J, leaving 10 bases between them. The CDR3 region is CASSEDPAVTEAFF. The CDR3 DNA reads TGTGCCAGCAGTGAAGACCCGGCGGTCACTGAAGCTTTCTTT.

The chain couples TRBV11-2 to TRBJ2-5, with D possibly matching TRBD2 (5 bases). Trimming left V 1 base short and J 6 bases short, with 15 bases between. Germline V CDR1 and CDR2: SGHAT, FQNNGV. This CDR3 comprises 15 residues. The CDR3 nucleotides are TGTGCCAGCAGCTTAGCTTCTAGCAGCGATCAGACCCAGTACTTC. Translated: CASSLASSSDQTQYF.

The chain couples TRBV6-5 to TRBJ1-1, with 9 bases that match TRBD1. Germline CDR1 MNHEY, CDR2 SVGAGI. V lost 5 bases, J lost 7 bases, and 5 bases stayed unmatched. The CDR3 consists of 13 residues. The CDR3 bases are TGTGCCAGCAGTCGGACAGGGGTATATGAAGCTTTCTTT. Translating it yields CASSRTGVYEAFF.

This clone was recorded once. The chain uses TRBV7-2 and TRBJ2-2, with D perhaps matching TRBD1 (6 bases). The CDR3 runs 15 residues. Germline lookup yields CDR1 SGHTA and CDR2 FQGNSA. The V end lost 1 base, the J end lost 2 bases, and 8 bases lay between the germline ends. The CDR3 region has the DNA TGTGCCAGCAGCTTAGAAGGGGGAAACACCGGGGAGCTGTTTTTT. Translation gives CASSLEGGNTGELFF.

This clone was recorded once. DNA for the CDR3: TGTGCCAGCAGCTTGGACAGCGCAACTAATGAAAAACTGTTTTTT. Its protein is CASSLDSATNEKLFF. This chain connects TRBV13 to TRBJ1-4; weak D call: TRBD1 (6 bases). The germline CDR1 and CDR2 sequences are PRHDT and FYEKMQ (reference sequence). The CDR3 has 15 residues. V lost 3 bases and J 0 bases, leaving 8 bases between the germline ends.

The chain is built from TRBV7-2 and TRBJ2-7, with D possibly matching TRBD1 (6 bases). Germline V gene data show CDR1 as SGHTA and CDR2 as FQGNSA. The CDR3 has 14 residues. Trimming pared 2 bases from V and 3 bases from J, leaving 11 bases between. The CDR3 sequence: CASSLLGAYYEQYF. The CDR3 DNA is TGTGCCAGCAGCTTATTGGGGGCCTACTACGAGCAGTACTTC.

The chain combines TRBV4-2 with TRBJ2-7; 11 nucleotides match TRBD1. J was trimmed by 2 bases and V by 5 bases; bases with no gene match: 8. The CDR3 loop spans 16 amino acids. Germline V CDR1 and CDR2: LGHNA, YNFKEQ. CDR3 DNA: TGTGCCAGCAGCGACGGGACAGGGGGACTAACCTACGAGCAGTACTTC. As protein: CASSDGTGGLTYEQYF.

This clone was picked up one time. The chain combines TRBV5-1 with TRBJ2-6; TRBD2 is a possible D gene (6 bases). The CDR3 contains 21 residues. Trimming cost V 1 base and J 1 base, with 24 bases left between them. CDR1 and CDR2 (germline): SGHRS, YFSETQ. Written as DNA, the CDR3 is TGCGCCAGCAGCTTGCCGAGGGTTGAGGACTACACTTTTTCTGGGGCCAACGTCCTGACTTTC. The encoded protein is CASSLPRVEDYTFSGANVLTF.